This TCR beta chain appears in the sequencing data of a study of cytomegalovirus exposure and HLA in healthy donors. The V and J ends lost 8 bases and 0 bases respectively, with 8 bases between them. The germline V gene has CDR1 MNHNY and CDR2 SVGAGI (reference sequence). The CDR3 is 13 amino acids. The PCR made use of 60 Vbeta and 13 Jbeta primers. Data came from immunoSEQ multiplex PCR; TCRdb stores just in-frame clones and leaves some out. The sample shows some 120,000 clones, around 81% of them seen only once. J is TRBJ1-5 and V is TRBV6-6, with D tentatively TRBD1 (5 bases). The clonotype comes from a woman in her forties in good health and CMV-seronegative. The material sequenced was PBMCs. CDR3 region: CASGDFSNQPQHF. Here the CDR3 DNA reads TGTGCCAGCGGGGACTTTAGCAATCAGCCCCAGCATTTT.